The clone carrying this T cell receptor beta chain showed up just a few times. This sample is part of a study of blood T cell repertoires in COVID-19. Study in general: The origin of the acute and convalescent COVID-19 samples was the United States, Italy and Spain. PBMCs, B-cell-depleted T cells, or T cells provided the cDNA or gDNA that made up the material.

Original handling: The assay estimated nucleated cells by amplifying reference gene primers. Generated by immunoSEQ multiplex PCR, the TCRdb table keeps only in-frame clones and is missing some. V, J and clone size were drawn from that table, and D and trimming were deduced from the DNA. The table shows some 250,000 clones, with approximately 82% occurring only once. Per the germline V gene, CDR1 is SGHRS and CDR2 is YFSETQ. The V segment lost 4 bases and the J segment 1 base; nucleotides outside the gene matches: 4. CDR3 length equals 14 residues. The sequenced sample was peripheral blood. The receptor's source is an elderly man with acute or convalescent COVID-19. V is TRBV5-1 and J is TRBJ2-5, with 7 bases that match TRBD1. CDR3: CASSGDSLQETQYF. CDR3 nucleotide sequence: TGCGCCAGCAGCGGGGACAGCCTCCAAGAGACCCAGTACTTC.